The clone carrying this TCR beta chain showed up just a few times. Its antigen remains unknown. The data were taken from a study of cytomegalovirus exposure and HLA in healthy donors. Study-level background: Falling in the Caucasian-associated ancestry cluster were 65% to 90% of about 400 genotyped donors.

Whole-study results and caveats: Earlier results showed most TCR beta V segments being productive about 87% or about 30% of the time. According to the study, approximately 150 TCR beta chains were cytomegalovirus-associated. The classifier reportedly diagnosed cytomegalovirus status with high specificity and sensitivity.

The CDR3 covers 12 residues. Germline loops: CDR1 MNHEY, CDR2 SVGAGI. The V end lost 6 bases, the J end lost 4 bases, and 9 bases lay between the germline ends. PCR employed 60 Vbeta and 13 Jbeta primers. Produced via immunoSEQ multiplex PCR; TCRdb's table is partial and in-frame only. The sample has 150,000 to 200,000 clones; under 9.5% are singletons. The sequence was collected from a young woman in good health and CMV-seropositive. The chain is built from TRBV6-5 and TRBJ1-2; tentatively, D is TRBD1 (6 bases). Sequencing was carried out using PBMCs. CDR3 sequence: CASRTTGYGYTF. Here the CDR3 DNA reads TGTGCCAGCAGAACGACAGGCTATGGCTACACCTTC.